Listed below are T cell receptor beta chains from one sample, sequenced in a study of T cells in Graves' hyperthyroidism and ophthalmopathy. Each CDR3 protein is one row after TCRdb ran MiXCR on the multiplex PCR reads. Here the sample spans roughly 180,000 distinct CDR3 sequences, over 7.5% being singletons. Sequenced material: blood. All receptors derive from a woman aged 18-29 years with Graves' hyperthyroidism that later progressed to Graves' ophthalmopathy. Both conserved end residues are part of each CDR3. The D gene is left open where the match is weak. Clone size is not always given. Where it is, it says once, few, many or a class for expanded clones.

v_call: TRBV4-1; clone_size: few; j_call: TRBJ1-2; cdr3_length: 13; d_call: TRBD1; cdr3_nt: TGCGCCAGCAGCCCCCGGACAGGGGGTGGCTACACCTTC; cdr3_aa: CASSPRTGGGYTF
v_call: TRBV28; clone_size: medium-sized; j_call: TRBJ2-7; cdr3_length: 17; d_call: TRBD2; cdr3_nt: TGTGCCAGCAGTTTATCGGAAGTTAGCGGGGGGACATACGAGCAGTACTTC; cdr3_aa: CASSLSEVSGGTYEQYF
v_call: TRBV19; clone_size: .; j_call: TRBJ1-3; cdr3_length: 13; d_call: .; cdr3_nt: TGTGCCAGCAATAATGAACGAGGAAACACCATATATTTT; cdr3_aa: CASNNERGNTIYF
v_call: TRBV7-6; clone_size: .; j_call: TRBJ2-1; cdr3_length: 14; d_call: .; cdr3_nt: TGTGCCAGCAGCTTAGTCACGACGCCTGGTGAGCAGTTCTTC; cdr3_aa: CASSLVTTPGEQFF
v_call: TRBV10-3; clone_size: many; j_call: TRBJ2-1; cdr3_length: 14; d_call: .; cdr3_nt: TGTGCCATCAGTGAGTCGAAAGCTTCCAATGAGCAGTTCTTC; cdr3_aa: CAISESKASNEQFF
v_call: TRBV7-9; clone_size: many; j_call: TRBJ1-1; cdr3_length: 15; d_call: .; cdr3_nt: TGTGCCAGCAGCTTGGAGGGGCTGAAGAACACTGAAGCTTTCTTT; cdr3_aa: CASSLEGLKNTEAFF
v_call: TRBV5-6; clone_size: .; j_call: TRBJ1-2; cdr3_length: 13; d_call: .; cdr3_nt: TGTGCCAGCAGCTTGTCCAGGGCCTATGGCTACACCTTC; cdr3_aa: CASSLSRAYGYTF
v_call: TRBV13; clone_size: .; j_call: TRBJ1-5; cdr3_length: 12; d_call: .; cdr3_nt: TGTGCCAGCAGCTTAGAAGGGCGGCCCCAGCATTTT; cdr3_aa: CASSLEGRPQHF
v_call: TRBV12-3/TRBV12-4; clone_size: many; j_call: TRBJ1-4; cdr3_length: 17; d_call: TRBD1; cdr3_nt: TGTGCCAGCAGTGACTCCGGGACAGCAAGATTTAATGAAAAACTGTTTTTT; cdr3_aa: CASSDSGTARFNEKLFF
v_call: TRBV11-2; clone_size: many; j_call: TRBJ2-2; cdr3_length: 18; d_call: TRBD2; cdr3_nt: TGTGCCAGCAGCTCCATTCTCGGGACTAGCGGGTACACCGGGGAGCTGTTTTTT; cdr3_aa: CASSSILGTSGYTGELFF
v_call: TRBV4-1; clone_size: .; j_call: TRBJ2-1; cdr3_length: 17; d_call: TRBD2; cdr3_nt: TGCGCCAGCAGCTCGCAATGGGGACTAGCGGGAGGGTCGGAGCAGTTCTTC; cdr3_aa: CASSSQWGLAGGSEQFF
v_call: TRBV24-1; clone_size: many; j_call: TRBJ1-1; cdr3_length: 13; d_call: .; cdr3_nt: TGTGCCACCAGTGTCGGGGGGAACACTGAAGCTTTCTTT; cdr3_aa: CATSVGGNTEAFF
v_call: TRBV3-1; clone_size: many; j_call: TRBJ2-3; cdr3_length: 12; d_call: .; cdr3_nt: TGTGCCAGCAGCCGACTAGGAGATACGCAGTATTTT; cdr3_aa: CASSRLGDTQYF
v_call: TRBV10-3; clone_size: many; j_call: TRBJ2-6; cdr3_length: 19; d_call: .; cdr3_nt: TGTGCCATCAGTGAGTTGGATAGCGGAATGGGCTCTGGGGCCAACGTCCTGACTTTC; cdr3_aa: CAISELDSGMGSGANVLTF
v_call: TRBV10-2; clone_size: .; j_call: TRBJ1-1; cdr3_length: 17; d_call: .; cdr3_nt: TGCGCCAGCAGTCGAGGTGCCAAGGGACTTATGAACACTGAAGCTTTCTTT; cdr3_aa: CASSRGAKGLMNTEAFF
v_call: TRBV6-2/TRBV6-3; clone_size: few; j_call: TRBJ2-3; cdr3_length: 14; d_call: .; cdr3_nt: TGTGCCAGCAACCCTGTAGCGCCCGTTGATACGCAGTATTTT; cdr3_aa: CASNPVAPVDTQYF
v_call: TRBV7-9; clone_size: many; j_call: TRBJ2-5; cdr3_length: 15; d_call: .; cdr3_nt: TGTGCCAGCAGCTTACTAAGCGGAACAATAGAGACCCAGTACTTC; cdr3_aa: CASSLLSGTIETQYF
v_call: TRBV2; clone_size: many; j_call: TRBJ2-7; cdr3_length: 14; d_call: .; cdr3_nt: TGTGCCAGCAGTGCACAGCCTAACTCCTACGAGCAGTACTTC; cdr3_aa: CASSAQPNSYEQYF
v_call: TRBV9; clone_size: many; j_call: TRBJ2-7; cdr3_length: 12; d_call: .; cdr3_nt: TGTGCCAGCAGCGGAGACGGGTACGAGCAGTACTTC; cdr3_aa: CASSGDGYEQYF
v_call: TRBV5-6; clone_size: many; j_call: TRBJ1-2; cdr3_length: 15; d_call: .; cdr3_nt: TGTGCCAGCAGCTCGGTTAGGCAGGAACGTTTTGGCTACACCTTC; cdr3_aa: CASSSVRQERFGYTF
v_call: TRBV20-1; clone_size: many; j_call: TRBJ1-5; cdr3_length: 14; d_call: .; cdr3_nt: TGCAGTGCTAGTTTAGGACCGAGTAATCAGCCCCAGCATTTT; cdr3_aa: CSASLGPSNQPQHF
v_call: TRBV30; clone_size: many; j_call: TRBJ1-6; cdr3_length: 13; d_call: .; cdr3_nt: TGTGCCTGGAGTGGTCAAATTAATTCACCCCTCCACTTT; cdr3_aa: CAWSGQINSPLHF
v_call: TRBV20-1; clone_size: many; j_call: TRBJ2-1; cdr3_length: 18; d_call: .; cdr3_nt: TGCAGTGCTAGAGATATTGGCGGGGGCCCGATCTCCTACAATGAGCAGTTCTTC; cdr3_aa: CSARDIGGGPISYNEQFF
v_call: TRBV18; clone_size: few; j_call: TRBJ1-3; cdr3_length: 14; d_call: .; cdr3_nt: TGTGCCAGCTCAGCAGACACCTCTGGAAACACCATATATTTT; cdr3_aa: CASSADTSGNTIYF
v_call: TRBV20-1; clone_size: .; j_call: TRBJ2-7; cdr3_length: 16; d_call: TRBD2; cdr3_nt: TGCAGTGCTAGGGGGACTAGCGCCACAACATCCTACGAGCAGTACTTC; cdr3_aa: CSARGTSATTSYEQYF